Presented here are 24 T cell receptor beta chains from one specimen sequenced in a study of T cell repertoires in ileal Crohn's disease. Measured with immunoSEQ multiplex PCR; TCRdb has only the in-frame clones, and not every one. The sample lists about 15,000 clones, approximately 82% occurring once. Sequencing was performed on ileal tissue. All receptors come from an adult with Crohn's disease.

The chain links TRBV7-9 to TRBJ1-5; 9 nucleotides match TRBD1. Trimming cost V 5 bases and J 9 bases; bases outside gene matches: 14. The CDR3 has 16 residues. Germline-derived CDR1 and CDR2 are SEHNR and FQNEAQ (reference sequence). The CDR3 coding sequence is TGTGCCAGCAGCCCCGGAGGACAGGGGTACGATAGGCCCCAGCATTTT. Translation: CASSPGGQGYDRPQHF.

The rearrangement links TRBV5-8 to TRBJ2-7, with 8 bases identical to TRBD1. This CDR3 has 15 amino acids. The V and J ends lost 4 bases and 4 bases, in that order; junction bases with no gene match: 10. The germline V gene encodes CDR1 SGHTS and CDR2 YDEGEE. The CDR3 DNA reads TGTGCCAGCAGCCAGAGGTCGGGACAGGTATACGAGCAGTACTTC. Translation: CASSQRSGQVYEQYF.

The chain links TRBV30 to TRBJ2-3; TRBD2 might be the D (6 bases). Trimming removed 6 bases at V and 0 bases at J, with 16 bases between. The CDR3 has 15 residues. Germline loops: CDR1 GTSNPN, CDR2 SVGIG (reference sequence). CDR3 sequence (DNA): TGTGCCTGCGCCCCGCGGGGACTCAGCACAGATACGCAGTATTTT. Its protein product is CACAPRGLSTDTQYF.

This chain connects TRBV25-1 to TRBJ1-1; 7 nucleotides align to TRBD1. With V trimmed by 9 bases and J by 1 base, 2 bases remained unmatched. Germline CDR1 and CDR2: MGHDK and SYGVNS. The CDR3 is made up of 12 amino acids. The DNA of the CDR3 is TGTGCCAGTAGGACAGGGAACACTGAAGCTTTCTTT. Its translation: CASRTGNTEAFF.

This chain links TRBV27 with TRBJ1-4; D might be TRBD1 (6 bases). V lost 2 bases and J lost 10, with 17 bases in between. In germline, CDR1 is MNHEY, CDR2 SMNVEV (reference sequence). CDR3 length equals 15 residues. In DNA, the CDR3 is TGTGCCAGCAGTTTAGTCGGGGGGCGAATAGGAAAACTGTTTTTT. Its protein product is CASSLVGGRIGKLFF.

The CDR3 is CASSSRGQLNTEAFF. The DNA for the CDR3 is TGTGCCAGTAGTTCAAGGGGACAGTTGAACACTGAAGCTTTCTTT. The chain recombines TRBV19 with TRBJ1-1; 7 bases align to TRBD1. J lost 0 bases, V lost 5 bases, and 6 bases had no gene match. Germline assignment: CDR1 LNHDA and CDR2 SQIVND (reference sequence). CDR3 size: 15 residues.

V usage is TRBV30 and J usage is TRBJ2-1; TRBD1 aligns across 7 bases. The V and J ends lost 1 base and 6 bases, in that order; junction bases with no gene match: 3. This CDR3 comprises 13 residues. CDR1 and CDR2 from the germline V gene are GTSNPN and SVGIG (reference sequence). CDR3 DNA: TGTGCCTGGAGTGGGGACAGTCCCAATGAGCAGTTCTTC. This encodes CAWSGDSPNEQFF.

The chain's CDR3 is CASSSRDSDNEQFF. The CDR3 nucleotides are TGTGCCAGCAGCTCCCGGGACTCTGACAATGAGCAGTTCTTC. The genes are TRBV11-1 and TRBJ2-1, with D possibly being TRBD2 (6 bases). Germline loops: CDR1 SGHAT, CDR2 FQDESV (reference sequence). Trimming cost V 4 bases and J 5 bases, with 12 bases left between them. The CDR3 covers 14 residues. The variable domain in full, with the rest retrieved from reference TRBV11-1 and TRBJ2-1, is EAEVAQSPRYKITEKSQAVAFWCDPISGHATLYWYRQILGQGPELLVQFQDESVVDDSQLPKDRFSAERLKGVDSTLKIQPAELGDSAMYLCASSSRDSDNEQFFGPGTRLTVL.

The chain links TRBV4-1 to TRBJ1-5, with 8 bases lining up with TRBD1. The CDR3 sequence is 17 residues long. Germline V gives CDR1 MGHRA, CDR2 YSYEKL. J was trimmed by 2 bases and V by 1 base; bases with no gene match: 7. CDR3: CASSQGLTGVRNQPQHF. CDR3 coding DNA: TGCGCCAGCAGCCAAGGTTTGACAGGGGTTCGCAATCAGCCCCAGCATTTT.

The V gene is TRBV4-2, the J gene TRBJ1-5; D possibly corresponds to TRBD1 (5 bases). CDR1 and CDR2 from the germline V gene are LGHNA and YNFKEQ. This CDR3 contains 15 residues. Trimming stripped 0 bases from V and 9 bases from J, with 15 bases between. In nucleotides, the CDR3 is TGTGCCAGCAGCCAAGAGTTCGGTCAGGGTTTGCCCCAGCATTTT. It yields the protein CASSQEFGQGLPQHF.

This chain links TRBV27 with TRBJ2-2; D not resolved. The CDR3 is 13 residues long. Germline V gives CDR1 MNHEY, CDR2 SMNVEV (reference sequence). With 6 bases removed from V and 4 bases from J, the gap between germline ends came to 9 bases. CDR3 nucleotides: TGTGCCAGCAGGCCGGGTGGCACCGGGGAGCTGTTTTTT. Amino acid sequence: CASRPGGTGELFF.

CDR3 residues: CASSPHARWDTNQPQHF. The CDR3 coding sequence is TGCGCCAGCAGCCCTCACGCCCGGTGGGACACCAATCAGCCCCAGCATTTT. The V gene is TRBV4-1, the J gene TRBJ1-5, with D perhaps TRBD1 (6 bases). With 4 bases removed from V and 3 bases from J, the gap between germline ends came to 19 bases. The V gene's germline CDR1 is MGHRA and CDR2 YSYEKL. The CDR3 runs 17 residues.

V usage is TRBV10-3 and J usage is TRBJ1-2; perhaps TRBD1 as D (5 bases). The CDR3 runs 14 residues. V was shortened by 7 bases and J by 4 bases, with 16 bases between the two germline ends. Per germline, CDR1 ENHRY and CDR2 SYGVKD. CDR3 sequence (DNA): TGTGCCATCACTTCGGGGGGGTGGGCCTATGGCTACACCTTC. Protein sequence: CAITSGGWAYGYTF.

The V gene is TRBV2, the J gene TRBJ2-2; 14 bases fit TRBD2. The V gene's germline CDR1 is SNHLY and CDR2 FYNNEI. The CDR3 is 17 residues long. J lost 4 bases, V lost 6 bases, and 7 bases had no gene match. CDR3 residues: CASSPGLAGELTGELFF. Here the CDR3 DNA reads TGTGCCAGCAGCCCGGGACTAGCGGGGGAACTCACCGGGGAGCTGTTTTTT.

J is TRBJ1-6 and V is TRBV19; D uncertain. Trimming pared 7 bases from V and 9 bases from J, leaving 16 bases between. Per the germline V gene, CDR1 is LNHDA and CDR2 is SQIVND (reference sequence). This CDR3 has 14 residues. The DNA for the CDR3 is TGTGCCAGTAATCCCGGTATTCGAGGTTCACCCCTCCACTTT. Its protein is CASNPGIRGSPLHF. Full variable domain (outside the CDR3, taken from reference TRBV19 and TRBJ1-6): DGGITQSPKYLFRKEGQNVTLSCEQNLNHDAMYWYRQDPGQGLRLIYYSQIVNDFQKGDIAEGYSVSREKKESFPLTVTSAQKNPTAFYLCASNPGIRGSPLHFGNGTRLTVT.

The rearrangement uses TRBV4-2 and TRBJ1-5, with no clear D. Trimming stripped 1 base from V and 1 base from J, with 8 bases between. Germline V gene sequence: CDR1 LGHNA, CDR2 YNFKEQ. The CDR3 extends over 15 amino acids. This CDR3 reads CASSQGAASNQPQHF. In nucleotides, the CDR3 is TGTGCCAGCAGCCAAGGGGCCGCAAGCAATCAGCCCCAGCATTTT.

The chain employs TRBV7-6 and TRBJ2-2, with 10 bases aligning to TRBD1. The CDR3 contains 15 residues. V lost 5 bases and J lost 7; bases outside the gene matches: 7. CDR1 is SGHVS, CDR2 FNYEAQ, per germline. The CDR3: CASSRGTGAVGELFF. The CDR3 DNA follows: TGTGCCAGCAGCCGGGGGACAGGGGCGGTCGGGGAGCTGTTTTTT.

With regard to this clone: As the CDR3 is not closed by the conserved phenylalanine or tryptophan, this likely results from a read error. The chain joins TRBV11-2 to TRBJ1-5; TRBD1 matches at 8 bases. Germline V CDR1 and CDR2: SGHAT, FQNNGV. V lost 5 bases, J lost 11 bases, and 8 bases stayed unmatched. This CDR3 is 13 amino acids long. The DNA for the CDR3 is TGTGCCAGCAGCCTGGGGACAGGACAGGCCCAGCATCTT. Amino acids: CASSLGTGQAQHL.

The V and J genes are TRBV6-1 and TRBJ2-7; 12 positions agree with TRBD1. The CDR3 runs 15 residues. The germline V gene has CDR1 MNHNS and CDR2 SASEGT. V shed 7 bases and J 2 bases; nucleotides not matched to a gene: 6. The CDR3 loop is CASIAGTGGPYEQYF. The CDR3 DNA reads as TGTGCCAGCATCGCCGGGACAGGGGGCCCCTACGAGCAGTACTTC.

This sequence joins TRBV4-2 and TRBJ1-2; perhaps TRBD1 as D (6 bases). The germline gives CDR1 LGHNA, CDR2 YNFKEQ. The CDR3 has 18 residues. Trimming stripped 2 bases from V and 0 bases from J, with 19 bases between. This CDR3 is CASSQQGQSRLANYGYTF. DNA for the CDR3: TGTGCCAGCAGCCAACAAGGACAGTCCCGTTTAGCTAACTATGGCTACACCTTC.

J is TRBJ1-6 and V is TRBV7-9; a possible D gene is TRBD1 (5 bases). The CDR3 totals 15 residues. The V gene's germline CDR1 is SEHNR and CDR2 FQNEAQ (reference sequence). The V gene lost 1 base and the J gene lost 5 bases, with 9 bases spanning the gap. CDR3 in DNA: TGTGCCAGCAGCTTAGGTGGCAGGGATAATTCACCCCTCCACTTT. It translates to CASSLGGRDNSPLHF. The full variable domain, in which reference TRBV7-9 and TRBJ1-6 provide the parts outside the CDR3, is DTGVSQNPRHKITKRGQNVTFRCDPISEHNRLYWYRQTLGQGPEFLTYFQNEAQLEKSRLLSDRFSAERPKGSFSTLEIQRTEQGDSAMYLCASSLGGRDNSPLHFGNGTRLTVT.

This clone was recorded a few times. A read error is the likely source, as a far larger clone sits one nucleotide away. The sample holds other DNA sequences that translate to the same CDR3. The chain couples TRBV5-4 to TRBJ1-2; TRBD1 might be the D (6 bases). The CDR3 has 13 amino acids. Germline assignment: CDR1 SGHNT and CDR2 YYREEE (reference sequence). V lost 5 bases, J lost 8 bases, and 16 bases lay in between. CDR3 protein: CASSGGLRRGYTF. As DNA, the CDR3 is TGTGCCAGCAGTGGGGGCCTACGGCGGGGCTACACCTTC.

This chain uses TRBV30 with TRBJ1-5; D possibly corresponds to TRBD1 (6 bases). Germline CDR1 is GTSNPN and CDR2 is SVGIG (reference sequence). The V gene lost 1 base and the J gene lost 6 bases, with 10 bases spanning the gap. The CDR3 runs 13 residues. In DNA form, the CDR3 reads TGTGCCTGGAGTGCACAGGGAGTTCAGCCCCAGCATTTT. Amino acid sequence: CAWSAQGVQPQHF.

V gene TRBV7-8 combines with J gene TRBJ2-1, with 8 bases matching TRBD1. Germline trimming cut 1 base from V and 7 bases from J; bases unmatched to any gene: 15. In germline, CDR1 is SGHVS, CDR2 FQNEAQ. The CDR3 runs to 18 residues. CDR3 in DNA: TGTGCCAGCAGCTTAGTTGGCGGACAGGGTGGCTTTTTAAATGAGCAGTTCTTC. This sequence encodes CASSLVGGQGGFLNEQFF.